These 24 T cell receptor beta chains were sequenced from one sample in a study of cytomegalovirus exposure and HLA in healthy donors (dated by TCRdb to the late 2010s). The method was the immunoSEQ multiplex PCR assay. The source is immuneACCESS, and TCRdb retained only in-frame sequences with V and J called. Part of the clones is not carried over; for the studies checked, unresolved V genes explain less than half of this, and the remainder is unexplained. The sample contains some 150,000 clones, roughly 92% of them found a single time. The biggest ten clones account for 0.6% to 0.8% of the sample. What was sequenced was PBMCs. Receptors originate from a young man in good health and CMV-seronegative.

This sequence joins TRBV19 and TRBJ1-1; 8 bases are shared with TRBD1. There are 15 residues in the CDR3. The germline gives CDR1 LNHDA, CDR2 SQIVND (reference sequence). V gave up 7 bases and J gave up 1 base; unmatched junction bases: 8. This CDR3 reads CASTPGTGWNTEAFF. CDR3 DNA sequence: TGTGCCAGTACCCCCGGGACAGGTTGGAACACTGAAGCTTTCTTT.

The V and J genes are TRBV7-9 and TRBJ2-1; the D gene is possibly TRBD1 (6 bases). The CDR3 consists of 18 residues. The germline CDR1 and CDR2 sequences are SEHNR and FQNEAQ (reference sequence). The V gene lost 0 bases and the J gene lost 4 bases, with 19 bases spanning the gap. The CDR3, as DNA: TGTGCCAGCAGCTTAGCGCGGACAGACCCCCTTACATACAATGAGCAGTTCTTC. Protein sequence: CASSLARTDPLTYNEQFF.

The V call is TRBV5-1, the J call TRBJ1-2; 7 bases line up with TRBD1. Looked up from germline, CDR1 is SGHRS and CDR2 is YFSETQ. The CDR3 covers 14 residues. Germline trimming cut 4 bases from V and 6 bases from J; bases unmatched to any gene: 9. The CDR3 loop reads CASSQDRVANGYTF. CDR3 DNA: TGCGCCAGCAGCCAAGACAGGGTAGCTAATGGCTACACCTTC.

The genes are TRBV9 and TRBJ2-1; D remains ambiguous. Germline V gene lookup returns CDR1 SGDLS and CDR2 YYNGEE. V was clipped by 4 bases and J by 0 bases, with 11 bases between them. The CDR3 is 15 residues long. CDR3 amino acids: CASSPRTSSYNEQFF. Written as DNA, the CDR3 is TGTGCCAGCAGCCCTCGCACGAGCTCCTACAATGAGCAGTTCTTC.

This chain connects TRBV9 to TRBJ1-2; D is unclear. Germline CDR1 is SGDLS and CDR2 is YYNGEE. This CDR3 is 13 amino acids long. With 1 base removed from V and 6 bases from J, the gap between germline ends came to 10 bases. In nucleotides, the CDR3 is TGTGCCAGCAGCGTACGAATGGGCGATGGCTACACCTTC. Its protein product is CASSVRMGDGYTF.

The CDR3 sequence: CASSPRTGMNEQFF. As DNA, the CDR3 is TGTGCCAGCTCACCACGGACAGGGATGAATGAGCAGTTCTTC. The chain links TRBV18 to TRBJ2-1; 8 bases agree with TRBD1. The CDR3 is made up of 14 amino acids. The V and J ends lost 1 base and 7 bases, in that order; junction bases with no gene match: 3. CDR1 is KGHSH, CDR2 LQKENI, per germline.

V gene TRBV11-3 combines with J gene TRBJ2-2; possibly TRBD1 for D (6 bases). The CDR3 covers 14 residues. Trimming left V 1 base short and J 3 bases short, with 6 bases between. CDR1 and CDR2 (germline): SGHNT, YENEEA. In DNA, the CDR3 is TGTGCCAGCAGCTTAGGGACAGACACCGGGGAGCTGTTTTTT. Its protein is CASSLGTDTGELFF.

The CDR3 nucleotides are TGTGCCAGCAAGACAGGTATGAACACTGAAGCTTTCTTT. Amino acid sequence: CASKTGMNTEAFF. J is TRBJ1-1 and V is TRBV6-5; D is perhaps TRBD1 (6 bases). CDR3 length: 13 residues. The germline V and J ends were trimmed by 7 bases and 0 bases, with 9 bases remaining between them. CDR1 is MNHEY, CDR2 SVGAGI, per germline.

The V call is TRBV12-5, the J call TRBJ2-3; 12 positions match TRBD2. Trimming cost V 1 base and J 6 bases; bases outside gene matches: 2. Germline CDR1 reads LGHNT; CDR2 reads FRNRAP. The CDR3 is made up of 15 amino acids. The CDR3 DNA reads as TGTGCTAGTGGTTTGGGACTAGCGGGGGATGATACGCAGTATTTT. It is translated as CASGLGLAGDDTQYF.

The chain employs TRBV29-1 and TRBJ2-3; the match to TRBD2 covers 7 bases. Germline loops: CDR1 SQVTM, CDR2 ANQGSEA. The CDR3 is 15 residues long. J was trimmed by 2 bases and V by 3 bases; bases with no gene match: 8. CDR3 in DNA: TGCAGCGTTGATCTCCTAGCGGAGATCACAGATACGCAGTATTTT. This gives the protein CSVDLLAEITDTQYF.

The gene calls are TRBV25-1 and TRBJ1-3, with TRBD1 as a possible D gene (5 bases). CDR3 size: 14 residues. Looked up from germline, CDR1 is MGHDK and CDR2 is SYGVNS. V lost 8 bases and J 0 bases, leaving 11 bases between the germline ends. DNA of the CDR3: TGTGCCAGCGGAGACAGTATCTCTGGAAACACCATATATTTT. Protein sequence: CASGDSISGNTIYF.

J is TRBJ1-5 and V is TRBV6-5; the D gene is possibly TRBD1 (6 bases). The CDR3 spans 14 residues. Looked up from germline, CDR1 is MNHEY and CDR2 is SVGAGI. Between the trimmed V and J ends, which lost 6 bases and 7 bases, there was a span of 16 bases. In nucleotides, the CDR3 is TGTGCCAGCAGACCCCAGGGGACGGGACAGCCCCAGCATTTT. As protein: CASRPQGTGQPQHF.

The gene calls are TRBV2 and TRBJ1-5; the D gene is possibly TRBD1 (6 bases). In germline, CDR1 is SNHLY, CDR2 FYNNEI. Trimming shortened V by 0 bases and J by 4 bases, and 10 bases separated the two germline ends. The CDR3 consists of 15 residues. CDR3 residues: CASSEAGQSNQPQHF. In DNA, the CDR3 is TGTGCCAGCAGTGAAGCAGGACAGAGTAATCAGCCCCAGCATTTT. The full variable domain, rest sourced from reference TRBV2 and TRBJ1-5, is EPEVTQTPSHQVTQMGQEVILRCVPISNHLYFYWYRQILGQKVEFLVSFYNNEISEKSEIFDDQFSVERPDGSNFTLKIRSTKLEDSAMYFCASSEAGQSNQPQHFGDGTRLSIL.

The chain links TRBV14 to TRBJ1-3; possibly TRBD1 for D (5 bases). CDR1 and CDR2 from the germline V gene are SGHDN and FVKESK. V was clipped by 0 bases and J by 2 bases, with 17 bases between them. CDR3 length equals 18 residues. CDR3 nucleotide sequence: TGTGCCAGCAGCCAAGACTGGAGAAAGGGGCAACCTGGAAACACCATATATTTT. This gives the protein CASSQDWRKGQPGNTIYF.

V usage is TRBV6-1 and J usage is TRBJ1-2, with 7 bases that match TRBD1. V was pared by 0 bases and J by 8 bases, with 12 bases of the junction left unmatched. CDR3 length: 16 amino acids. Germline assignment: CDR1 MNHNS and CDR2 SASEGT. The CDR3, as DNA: TGTGCCAGCAGTGAAGCGCGGTCGGGAGGGGGCCGCGGCTACACCTTC. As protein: CASSEARSGGGRGYTF.

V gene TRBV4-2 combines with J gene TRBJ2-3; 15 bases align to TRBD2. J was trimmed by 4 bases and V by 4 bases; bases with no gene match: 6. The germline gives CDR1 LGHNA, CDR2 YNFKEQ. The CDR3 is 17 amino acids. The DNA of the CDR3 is TGTGCCAGCAGCCCAAGGACTAGCGGGGGGGTGCCAGATACGCAGTATTTT. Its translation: CASSPRTSGGVPDTQYF.

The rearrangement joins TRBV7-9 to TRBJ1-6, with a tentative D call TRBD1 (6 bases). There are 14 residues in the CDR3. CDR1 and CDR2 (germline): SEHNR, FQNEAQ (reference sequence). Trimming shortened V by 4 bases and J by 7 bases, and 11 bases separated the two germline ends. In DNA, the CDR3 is TGTGCCAGCAGCTCCGGCAGGGGCAATTCACCCCTCCACTTT. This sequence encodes CASSSGRGNSPLHF.

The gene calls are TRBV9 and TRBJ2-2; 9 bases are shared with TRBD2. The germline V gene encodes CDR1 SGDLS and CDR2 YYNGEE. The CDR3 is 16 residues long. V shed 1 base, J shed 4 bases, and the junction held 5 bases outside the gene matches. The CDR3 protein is CASSVLAGPVTGELFF. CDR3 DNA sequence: TGTGCCAGCAGCGTACTAGCGGGACCTGTCACCGGGGAGCTGTTTTTT.

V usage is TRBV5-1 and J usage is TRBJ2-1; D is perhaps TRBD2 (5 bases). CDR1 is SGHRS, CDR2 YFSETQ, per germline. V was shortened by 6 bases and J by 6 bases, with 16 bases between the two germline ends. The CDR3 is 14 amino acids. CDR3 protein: CASKGPGVPNEQFF. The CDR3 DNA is TGCGCCAGCAAAGGGCCCGGGGTTCCCAATGAGCAGTTCTTC. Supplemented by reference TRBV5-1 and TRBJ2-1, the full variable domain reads KAGVTQTPRYLIKTRGQQVTLSCSPISGHRSVSWYQQTPGQGLQFLFEYFSETQRNKGNFPGRFSGRQFSNSRSEMNVSTLELGDSALYLCASKGPGVPNEQFFGPGTRLTVL.

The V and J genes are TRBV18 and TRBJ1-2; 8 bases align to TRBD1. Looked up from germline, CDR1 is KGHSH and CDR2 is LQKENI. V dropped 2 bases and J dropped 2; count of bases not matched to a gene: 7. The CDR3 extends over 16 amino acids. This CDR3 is CASSPGTGTYNYGYTF. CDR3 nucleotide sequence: TGTGCCAGCTCACCAGGGACAGGTACTTACAACTATGGCTACACCTTC.

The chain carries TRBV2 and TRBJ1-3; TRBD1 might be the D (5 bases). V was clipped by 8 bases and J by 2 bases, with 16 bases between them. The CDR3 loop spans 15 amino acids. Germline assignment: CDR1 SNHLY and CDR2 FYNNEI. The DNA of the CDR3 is TGTGCCAGCGGGCGCCGGGGGGTTCCTGGAAACACCATATATTTT. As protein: CASGRRGVPGNTIYF.

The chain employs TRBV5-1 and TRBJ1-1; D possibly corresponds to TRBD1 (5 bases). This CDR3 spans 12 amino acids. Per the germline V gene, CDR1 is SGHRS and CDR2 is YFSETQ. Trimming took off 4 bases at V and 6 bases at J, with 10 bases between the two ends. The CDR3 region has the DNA TGCGCCAGCAGCCCGCCGGGGGCTGAAGCTTTCTTT. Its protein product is CASSPPGAEAFF.

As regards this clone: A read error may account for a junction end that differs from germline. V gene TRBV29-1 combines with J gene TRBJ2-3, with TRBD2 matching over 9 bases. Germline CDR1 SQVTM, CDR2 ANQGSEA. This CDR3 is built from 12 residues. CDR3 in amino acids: CIAGASTDTQYF. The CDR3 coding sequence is TGTATAGCGGGAGCTAGCACAGATACGCAGTATTTT.

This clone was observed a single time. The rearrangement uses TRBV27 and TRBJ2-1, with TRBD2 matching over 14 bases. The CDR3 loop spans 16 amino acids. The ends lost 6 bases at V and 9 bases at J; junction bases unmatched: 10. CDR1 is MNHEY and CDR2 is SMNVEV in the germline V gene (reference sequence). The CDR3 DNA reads TGTGCCAGCAGACCACCGGGACTAGCGGGAGTCCTTGAGCAGTTCTTC. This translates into CASRPPGLAGVLEQFF.